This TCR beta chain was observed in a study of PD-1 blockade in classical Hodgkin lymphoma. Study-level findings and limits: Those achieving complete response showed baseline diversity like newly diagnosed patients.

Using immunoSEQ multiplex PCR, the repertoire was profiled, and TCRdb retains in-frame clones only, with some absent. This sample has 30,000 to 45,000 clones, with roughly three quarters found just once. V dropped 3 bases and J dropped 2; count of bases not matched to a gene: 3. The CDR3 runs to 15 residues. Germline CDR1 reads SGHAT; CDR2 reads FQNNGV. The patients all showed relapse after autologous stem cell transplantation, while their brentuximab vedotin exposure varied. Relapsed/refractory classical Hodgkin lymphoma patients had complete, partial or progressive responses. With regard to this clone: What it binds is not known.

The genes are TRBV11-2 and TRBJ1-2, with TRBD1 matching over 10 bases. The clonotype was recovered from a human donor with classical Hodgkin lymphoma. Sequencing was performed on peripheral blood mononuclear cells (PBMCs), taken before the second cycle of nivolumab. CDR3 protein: CASSFPGQGNYGYTF. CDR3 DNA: TGTGCCAGCAGCTTTCCGGGACAGGGGAACTATGGCTACACCTTC. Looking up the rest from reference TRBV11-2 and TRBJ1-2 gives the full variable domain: EAGVAQSPRYKIIEKRQSVAFWCNPISGHATLYWYQQILGQGPKLLIQFQNNGVVDDSQLPKDRFSAERLKGVDSTLKIQPAKLEDSAVYLCASSFPGQGNYGYTFGSGTRLTVV.